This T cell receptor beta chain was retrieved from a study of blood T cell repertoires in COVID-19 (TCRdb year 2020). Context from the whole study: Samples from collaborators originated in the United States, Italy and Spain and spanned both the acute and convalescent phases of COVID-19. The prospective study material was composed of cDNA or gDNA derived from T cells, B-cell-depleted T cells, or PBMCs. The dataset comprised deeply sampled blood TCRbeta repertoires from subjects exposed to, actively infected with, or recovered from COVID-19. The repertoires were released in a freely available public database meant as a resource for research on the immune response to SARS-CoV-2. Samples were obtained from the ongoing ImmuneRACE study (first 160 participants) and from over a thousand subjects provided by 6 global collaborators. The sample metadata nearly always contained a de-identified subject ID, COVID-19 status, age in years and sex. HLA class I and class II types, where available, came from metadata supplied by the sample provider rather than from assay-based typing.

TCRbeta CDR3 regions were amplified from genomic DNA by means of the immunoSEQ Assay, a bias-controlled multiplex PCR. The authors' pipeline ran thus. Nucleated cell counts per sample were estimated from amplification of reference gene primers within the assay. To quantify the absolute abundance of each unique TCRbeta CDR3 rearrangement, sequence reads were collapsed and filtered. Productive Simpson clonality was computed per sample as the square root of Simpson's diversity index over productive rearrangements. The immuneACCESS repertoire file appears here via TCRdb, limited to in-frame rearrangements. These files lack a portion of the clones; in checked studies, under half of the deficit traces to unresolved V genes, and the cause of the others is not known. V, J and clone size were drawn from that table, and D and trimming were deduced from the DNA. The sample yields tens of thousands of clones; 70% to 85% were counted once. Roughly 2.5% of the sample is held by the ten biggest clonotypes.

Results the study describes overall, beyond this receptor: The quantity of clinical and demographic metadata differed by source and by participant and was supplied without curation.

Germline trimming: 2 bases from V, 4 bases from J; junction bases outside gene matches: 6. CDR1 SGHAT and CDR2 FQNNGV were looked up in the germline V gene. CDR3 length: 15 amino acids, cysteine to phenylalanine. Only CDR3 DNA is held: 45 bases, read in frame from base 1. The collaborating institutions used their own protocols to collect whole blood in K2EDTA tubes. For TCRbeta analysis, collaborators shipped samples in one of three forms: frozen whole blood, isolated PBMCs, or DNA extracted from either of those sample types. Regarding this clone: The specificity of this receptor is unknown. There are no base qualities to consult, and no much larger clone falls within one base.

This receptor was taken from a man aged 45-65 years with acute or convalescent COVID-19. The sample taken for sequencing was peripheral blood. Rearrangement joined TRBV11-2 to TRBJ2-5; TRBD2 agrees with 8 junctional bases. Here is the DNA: TGTGCCAGCAGCTTAAACGGGAGGGCCCCAGAGACCCAGTACTTC. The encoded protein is CASSLNGRAPETQYF.